This TCR beta chain was documented in a study of blood T cell repertoires in COVID-19. The CDR3 totals 13 residues. Trimming took off 3 bases at V and 7 bases at J, with 10 bases between the two ends. In the authors' workflow: Nucleated cell number was recorded as an estimate derived from reference gene primer amplification. TCRdb's copy holds only in-frame clones and misses some; the assay was immunoSEQ multiplex PCR. The V and J calls and clone size are taken from that table; D and trimming were inferred from the DNA. The data hold about 170,000 clones, with over 80% observed a single time. The origin of this receptor is an elderly woman with COVID-19, enrolled during active disease. The rearrangement links TRBV12-3 or TRBV12-4 to TRBJ1-5, with a tentative D call TRBD1 (6 bases). Sequenced material: peripheral blood. CDR3 residues: CASSLEGGQPQHF. In DNA, the CDR3 is TGTGCCAGCAGTTTGGAGGGGGGGCAGCCCCAGCATTTT.